The 30 T cell receptor beta chains presented below share a single source sample, sequenced in a study of T cell responses to AZD1222 COVID-19 vaccine. Libraries were prepared by immunoSEQ multiplex PCR; TCRdb keeps only in-frame clonotypes and omits some of them. The sample holds roughly 140,000 clones, around four fifths seen once. Sequencing used peripheral blood, obtained on day 0 of MenACWY control vaccination. The receptors come from an adult in good health.

CDR3 sequence reads: CASRPEVGGAFF. CDR3 nucleotide sequence: TGTGCCAGCAGGCCCGAGGTGGGAGGAGCTTTCTTT. The chain joins TRBV27 to TRBJ1-1; D uncertain. CDR3 length: 12 amino acids. Germline V gene sequence: CDR1 MNHEY, CDR2 SMNVEV (reference sequence). The ends were cut back, 6 bases at V and 10 bases at J, with 15 bases in the middle.

The chain is built from TRBV24-1 and TRBJ2-1; possible D gene TRBD1, 5 bases. Germline loops: CDR1 KGHDR, CDR2 SFDVKD. The CDR3 covers 17 residues. The V end was cut by 4 bases, the J end by 1 base, with 16 bases between. This CDR3 reads CATSETTARVSYNEQFF. The CDR3 DNA reads TGTGCCACCAGTGAAACGACGGCCAGGGTATCCTACAATGAGCAGTTCTTC.

The gene calls are TRBV6-4 and TRBJ2-2, with 7 bases that match TRBD1. Germline lookup yields CDR1 MRHNA and CDR2 SNTAGT. This CDR3 comprises 14 residues. Trimming removed 8 bases from V and 5 bases from J; junction bases left unmatched: 8. CDR3 protein: CASAADRLTGELFF. DNA of the CDR3: TGTGCCAGCGCCGCGGACAGGCTAACCGGGGAGCTGTTTTTT.

CDR3 nucleotides: TGTGCCAGCAGCCAAAAGACAGCAAATTCACCCCTCCACTTT. Translation: CASSQKTANSPLHF. The chain recombines TRBV3-1 (or the pseudogene TRBV3-2) with TRBJ1-6, with a possible D match to TRBD1 (5 bases). This CDR3 has 14 residues. Germline values: CDR1 LGHDT, CDR2 YNNKEL (reference sequence). Trimming cost V 2 bases and J 7 bases, with 9 bases left between them.

V is TRBV20-1 and J is TRBJ2-1; no definite D call. The germline V and J ends were trimmed by 5 bases and 6 bases, with 5 bases remaining between them. CDR3 length: 10 amino acids. In germline, CDR1 is DFQATT, CDR2 SNEGSKA (reference sequence). Here the CDR3 DNA reads TGCAGTGCTGCCCCCAATGAGCAGTTCTTC. It specifies CSAAPNEQFF.

The V and J genes are TRBV27 and TRBJ2-2; D might be TRBD2 (6 bases). Between the trimmed V and J ends, which lost 7 bases and 4 bases, there was a span of 19 bases. Germline-derived CDR1 and CDR2 are MNHEY and SMNVEV (reference sequence). The CDR3 extends over 16 amino acids. CDR3 DNA sequence: TGTGCCAGCACCGCGGAGGGACGGTACTTCACCGGGGAGCTGTTTTTT. Its translation: CASTAEGRYFTGELFF.

The chain uses TRBV18 and TRBJ2-2, with D maybe TRBD2 (6 bases). V shed 2 bases and J shed 5 bases, with 12 bases lying between them. The CDR3 is 15 amino acids. The V gene's germline CDR1 is KGHSH and CDR2 LQKENI. CDR3 nucleotide sequence: TGTGCCAGCTCACCATTAACGGAGGGGACCGGGGAGCTGTTTTTT. Its translation: CASSPLTEGTGELFF. The whole variable domain, filled in from reference TRBV18 and TRBJ2-2, reads NAGVMQNPRHLVRRRGQEARLRCSPMKGHSHVYWYRQLPEEGLKFMVYLQKENIIDESGMPKERFSAEFPKEGPSILRIQQVVRGDSAAYFCASSPLTEGTGELFFGEGSRLTVL.

This chain uses TRBV11-2 with TRBJ1-1; D not certain. Germline-derived CDR1 and CDR2 are SGHAT and FQNNGV. V was cut by 0 bases and J by 1 base, with 12 bases left in between. This CDR3 is built from 16 residues. The CDR3 DNA reads TGTGCCAGCAGCTTAGACCTCGGGCTGAGGAACACTGAAGCTTTCTTT. Amino acid sequence: CASSLDLGLRNTEAFF.

The chain combines TRBV7-9 with TRBJ1-2; no clear D. Trimming left V 1 base short and J 1 base short, with 7 bases between. Germline V gives CDR1 SEHNR, CDR2 FQNEAQ (reference sequence). CDR3 length: 14 residues. In DNA, the CDR3 is TGTGCCAGCAGCTTAGAGGCCAGTAACTATGGCTACACCTTC. This gives the protein CASSLEASNYGYTF.

The rearrangement joins TRBV10-3 to TRBJ2-3, with a weak D call TRBD2 (5 bases). Germline CDR1 ENHRY, CDR2 SYGVKD. The V end was cut by 3 bases, the J end by 2 bases, with 15 bases between. The CDR3 loop spans 16 amino acids. CDR3 amino acids: CAISERADLATDTQYF. The DNA of the CDR3 is TGTGCCATCAGTGAAAGGGCGGATCTAGCCACAGATACGCAGTATTTT.

This clone was detected only a few times. The chain combines TRBV7-9 with TRBJ1-1; the D is unclear. Deletions cut 1 base from V and 5 bases from J, with 17 bases between. Germline CDR1 is SEHNR and CDR2 is FQNEAQ (reference sequence). The CDR3 spans 16 residues. The CDR3, as DNA: TGTGCCAGCAGCTTAGGCGTCGGAGGGAGGGAGACTGAAGCTTTCTTT. The encoded protein is CASSLGVGGRETEAFF.

V usage is TRBV5-1 and J usage is TRBJ2-4; D possibly corresponds to TRBD2 (7 bases). Germline V gene sequence: CDR1 SGHRS, CDR2 YFSETQ. There are 16 residues in the CDR3. V lost 4 bases to trimming and J lost 1 base, with 15 bases between them. CDR3 residues: CASSPRRGLAKNIQYF. The CDR3 DNA reads TGCGCCAGCAGCCCAAGGCGGGGGCTTGCCAAAAACATTCAGTACTTC.

The gene calls are TRBV18 and TRBJ1-2; the D gene is possibly TRBD1 (5 bases). Germline V gene lookup returns CDR1 KGHSH and CDR2 LQKENI. This CDR3 spans 14 amino acids. V lost 3 bases, J lost 2 bases, and 10 bases lay in between. In DNA form, the CDR3 reads TGTGCCAGCTCACCCAAGACAGAAAACTATGGCTACACCTTC. Translating gives CASSPKTENYGYTF.

The rearrangement uses TRBV15 and TRBJ2-1; maybe TRBD2 (7 bases). Trimming stripped 1 base from V and 0 bases from J, with 10 bases between. CDR3 length equals 16 residues. The germline CDR1 and CDR2 sequences are LNHNV and YYDKDF (reference sequence). CDR3 protein: CATSRGGGLSYNEQFF. CDR3 coding DNA: TGTGCCACCAGCAGAGGGGGGGGCCTCTCCTACAATGAGCAGTTCTTC.

V usage is TRBV5-1 and J usage is TRBJ2-1; D may be TRBD2 (7 bases). V lost 4 bases, J lost 10 bases, and 15 bases lay in between. The CDR3 sequence is 13 residues long. CDR1 is SGHRS and CDR2 is YFSETQ in the germline V gene. CDR3 DNA sequence: TGCGCCAGCAGCCCGGGGGGCCTGGGGGAGCAGTTCTTC. Amino acid sequence: CASSPGGLGEQFF.

V gene TRBV5-1 combines with J gene TRBJ2-1, with unresolved D. Germline V lookup: CDR1 SGHRS, CDR2 YFSETQ. V was clipped by 4 bases and J by 8 bases, with 13 bases between them. This CDR3 spans 13 amino acids. This chain's CDR3 is CASSRPVGHEQFF. DNA of the CDR3: TGCGCCAGCAGCCGCCCAGTAGGCCATGAGCAGTTCTTC. The full variable domain, in which reference TRBV5-1 and TRBJ2-1 provide the parts outside the CDR3, is KAGVTQTPRYLIKTRGQQVTLSCSPISGHRSVSWYQQTPGQGLQFLFEYFSETQRNKGNFPGRFSGRQFSNSRSEMNVSTLELGDSALYLCASSRPVGHEQFFGPGTRLTVL.

V and J are TRBV4-1 and TRBJ1-5; unclear D gene. This CDR3 region has 15 residues. Germline V gene sequence: CDR1 MGHRA, CDR2 YSYEKL. The germline V and J ends were trimmed by 0 bases and 6 bases, with 12 bases remaining between them. The CDR3 nucleotides read TGCGCCAGCAGCCAAGAAAGGACGGGGATTCAGCCCCAGCATTTT. This translates into CASSQERTGIQPQHF.

This chain connects TRBV13 to TRBJ1-1; 8 bases fit TRBD1. The germline V gene encodes CDR1 PRHDT and CDR2 FYEKMQ (reference sequence). V was pared by 10 bases and J by 5 bases, with 6 bases of the junction left unmatched. This CDR3 contains 12 residues. DNA for the CDR3: TGTGCCACAGGACAGGGATGGACTGAAGCTTTCTTT. It translates to CATGQGWTEAFF.

The V and J genes are TRBV6-5 and TRBJ1-5; D is unresolved. V lost 7 bases, J lost 4 bases, and 14 bases lay in between. This CDR3 comprises 14 residues. The V gene's germline CDR1 is MNHEY and CDR2 SVGAGI. CDR3 sequence reads: CASIQRSVNQPQHF. In DNA form, the CDR3 reads TGTGCCAGCATCCAGAGATCAGTAAATCAGCCCCAGCATTTT.

This clone was seen only a few times. The chain employs TRBV4-1 and TRBJ2-2; the D gene is possibly TRBD1 (6 bases). This CDR3 contains 17 residues. Germline CDR1 is MGHRA and CDR2 is YSYEKL. V was pared by 0 bases and J by 4 bases, with 15 bases between. As DNA, the CDR3 is TGCGCCAGCAGCCAAGATAGGATAGGGGGACGCACCGGGGAGCTGTTTTTT. Amino acid sequence: CASSQDRIGGRTGELFF.

This sequence joins TRBV5-1 and TRBJ2-1; 10 positions agree with TRBD2. This CDR3 is built from 16 residues. V shed 4 bases and J 6 bases; nucleotides not matched to a gene: 10. Germline CDR1 and CDR2: SGHRS and YFSETQ. The CDR3 DNA reads TGCGCCAGCAGCCCTGACCTAGCGGGGGCTATCAATGAGCAGTTCTTC. Translated: CASSPDLAGAINEQFF.

This CDR3 reads CASSVSGLDVDTQYF. CDR3 in DNA: TGTGCCAGCAGCGTTTCGGGACTAGACGTAGATACGCAGTATTTT. J is TRBJ2-3 and V is TRBV7-7; TRBD2 aligns across 8 bases. Trimming cost V 5 bases and J 5 bases; bases outside gene matches: 9. The V gene's germline CDR1 is SSHAT and CDR2 FNYEAQ (reference sequence). The CDR3 length is 15 residues.

The chain is built from TRBV7-9 and TRBJ2-3, with 7 bases fitting TRBD1. V trimming: 5 bases; J trimming: 0 bases; junction bases outside the gene matches: 5. Per the germline V gene, CDR1 is SEHNR and CDR2 is FQNEAQ (reference sequence). The CDR3 runs to 15 residues. The CDR3 DNA reads as TGTGCCAGCAGCCCACCGGGACAGAGCACAGATACGCAGTATTTT. Protein sequence: CASSPPGQSTDTQYF. Full variable domain (missing parts from reference TRBV7-9 and TRBJ2-3): DTGVSQNPRHKITKRGQNVTFRCDPISEHNRLYWYRQTLGQGPEFLTYFQNEAQLEKSRLLSDRFSAERPKGSFSTLEIQRTEQGDSAMYLCASSPPGQSTDTQYFGPGTRLTVL.

V and J are TRBV7-9 and TRBJ2-2; 8 bases align to TRBD1. The CDR3 runs to 16 residues. CDR1 and CDR2 from the germline V gene are SEHNR and FQNEAQ (reference sequence). V shed 5 bases, J shed 8 bases, and the junction held 13 bases outside the gene matches. Written as DNA, the CDR3 is TGTGCCAGCAGCCCAAAAGACAGGGGCGCGAGTGGGGAGCTGTTTTTT. It encodes CASSPKDRGASGELFF.

This clone has a single count. DNA of the CDR3: TGTGCCAGCAGCCATCGGGACACGGACACAGATACGCAGTATTTT. Protein product: CASSHRDTDTDTQYF. The chain has TRBV3-1 (or the pseudogene TRBV3-2) and TRBJ2-3; maybe TRBD1 (6 bases). CDR3 length: 15 amino acids. Germline CDR1 LGHDT, CDR2 YNNKEL (reference sequence). Trimming took 3 bases from V and 2 from J, leaving 12 bases between them.

In its sample, this clone was seen a few times. The chain is built from TRBV11-2 and TRBJ2-1; D not resolved. There are 15 residues in the CDR3. The germline V gene has CDR1 SGHAT and CDR2 FQNNGV. The V end was cut by 1 base, the J end by 2 bases, with 9 bases between. CDR3 DNA: TGTGCCAGCAGCTTAGGGCCTCCTCCCTACAATGAGCAGTTCTTC. Translated: CASSLGPPPYNEQFF.

This sequence joins TRBV5-1 and TRBJ2-7; D unclear. The V gene lost 0 bases and the J gene lost 1 base, with 8 bases spanning the gap. This CDR3 comprises 14 residues. Germline values: CDR1 SGHRS, CDR2 YFSETQ. The CDR3 sequence is CASSLERRSYEQYF. CDR3 DNA sequence: TGCGCCAGCAGCTTGGAAAGGCGATCCTACGAGCAGTACTTC.

The genes are TRBV7-9 and TRBJ2-2, with D maybe TRBD1 (5 bases). The CDR3 has 16 residues. V gave up 5 bases and J gave up 1 base, with 14 bases separating them. Germline V CDR1 and CDR2: SEHNR, FQNEAQ (reference sequence). The CDR3 here is CASSPWGGLNTGELFF. The CDR3 coding sequence is TGTGCCAGCAGCCCCTGGGGCGGCCTGAACACCGGGGAGCTGTTTTTT.

The chain is built from TRBV10-1 and TRBJ2-1; tentatively, D is TRBD1 (6 bases). Germline lookup yields CDR1 WNHNN and CDR2 SYGVQD (reference sequence). The CDR3 spans 14 residues. V shed 2 bases and J shed 4 bases, with 9 bases lying between them. In DNA form, the CDR3 reads TGCGCCAGCAGTGAGAAACAGGGTTACAATGAGCAGTTCTTC. Translated, it gives CASSEKQGYNEQFF.

This clone was seen a few times. The V gene is TRBV7-2, the J gene TRBJ1-2, with 11 bases identical to TRBD1. This CDR3 has 15 amino acids. Germline CDR1 and CDR2: SGHTA and FQGNSA. Trimming at V came to 5 bases and at J to 4 bases, leaving 6 bases not matched to a gene. CDR3 sequence (DNA): TGTGCCAGCAGCCCGGACAGGGGGCAGGGCTATGGCTACACCTTC. Translating it yields CASSPDRGQGYGYTF.